This T cell receptor beta chain was identified during a study of response to subunit inactivated influenza vaccine. Regarding the study as a whole: The authors proposed limited new T cell recruitment per seasonal influenza vaccination.

Trimming took 3 bases from V and 4 from J, leaving 10 bases between them. Germline V lookup: CDR1 DFQATT, CDR2 SNEGSKA (reference sequence). The CDR3 contains 12 residues. This clonotype showed up just a few times. Its antigen is not identified. Via MiXCR, TCRdb re-called the RT-PCR reads, giving one row per CDR3 protein. The data contain around 500,000 distinct CDR3 sequences, approximately 11% of them seen just once; the ten biggest clones take up approximately 12%. The chain carries TRBV20-1 and TRBJ2-7, with D possibly matching TRBD2 (6 bases). Here the sequenced sample was PBMCs from blood, taken roughly 6 weeks after vaccination. This clonotype originated in a man aged 50 or older who received an inactivated influenza vaccine. In DNA, the CDR3 is TGCAGTGCTAGTACTAGCCGATACGAGCAGTACTTC. Its protein is CSASTSRYEQYF.